The 7 T cell receptor beta chains in this list originate from one sample, sequenced in a study of human T cells and chemical hapten exposure. Each CDR3 protein gets one entry after TCRdb re-called the RACE reads with MiXCR. The table lists about 45,000 distinct CDR3 sequences, about 4% of them singletons. Time point given: healthy volunteer bleed at 6 weeks. The template was total RNA from unfractionated whole blood. Sequenced: whole blood. Receptors were obtained from a human donor in good health. Some clones in this sample may be carry-over from other donors' samples.

Ten or more counts support this clonotype. The J gene is TRBJ2-7, the V gene TRBV14, with TRBD1 as a possible D gene (6 bases). Germline V CDR1 and CDR2: SGHDN, FVKESK. CDR3 length equals 15 residues. Between the trimmed V and J ends, which lost 1 base and 2 bases, there was a span of 12 bases. CDR3 amino acids: CASSQAGTRTYEQYF. DNA of the CDR3: TGTGCCAGCAGCCAAGCCGGGACACGGACCTACGAGCAGTACTTC.

This clonotype came up a few times. This chain uses TRBV2 with TRBJ2-2; D tentatively fits TRBD1 or TRBD2 (5 bases each). The CDR3 sequence is 17 residues long. Germline V gene sequence: CDR1 SNHLY, CDR2 FYNNEI. Trimming stripped 2 bases from V and 6 bases from J, with 19 bases between. CDR3 coding DNA: TGTGCCAGCAGTGAATTCGGAAGCGGAAGAGGGGCCGGGGAGCTGTTTTTT. Its protein product is CASSEFGSGRGAGELFF. The full variable domain, with the rest looked up from reference TRBV2 and TRBJ2-2, is EPEVTQTPSHQVTQMGQEVILRCVPISNHLYFYWYRQILGQKVEFLVSFYNNEISEKSEIFDDQFSVERPDGSNFTLKIRSTKLEDSAMYFCASSEFGSGRGAGELFFGEGSRLTVL.

This clonotype has a count of ten or more. Here the CDR3 DNA reads TGTGCCAGCAGTCAGACAGGGTTTGCTGAAGCTTTCTTT. Its translation: CASSQTGFAEAFF. The chain uses TRBV12-3 or TRBV12-4 and TRBJ1-1, with 7 positions matching TRBD1. The length of the CDR3 is 13 residues. The J segment lost 6 bases and the V segment lost 5 bases, leaving 6 bases of the junction unmatched.

The table lists this clonotype with many counts. The rearrangement uses TRBV7-8 and TRBJ1-5; D call uncertain. CDR1 and CDR2 from the germline V gene are SGHVS and FQNEAQ. The CDR3 is 15 amino acids. Trimming took 1 base from V and 5 from J, leaving 12 bases between them. As DNA, the CDR3 is TGTGCCAGCAGCTTAGTGGGCGGCAGCCATCAGCCCCAGCATTTT. Amino acid sequence: CASSLVGGSHQPQHF.

This clonotype was counted a few times. V usage is TRBV6-5 and J usage is TRBJ1-2, with D maybe TRBD1 (5 bases). Germline CDR1 is MNHEY and CDR2 is SVGAGI. V shed 7 bases and J shed 8 bases, with 23 bases lying between them. The CDR3 runs to 15 residues. CDR3 coding DNA: TGTGCCAGCACCCCTAGGGGACTGGCACCTGGAGGCTACACCTTC. Its protein product is CASTPRGLAPGGYTF.

This clonotype was counted only a few times. One junction end does not reproduce the germline sequence, and a read error may be involved. This chain uses TRBV7-7 with TRBJ2-1; D assignment may be TRBD1 or TRBD2 (6 bases each). This CDR3 region has 13 residues. The germline V gene encodes CDR1 SSHAT and CDR2 FNYEAQ (reference sequence). The CDR3 DNA reads as TGTGCTAGCAGCTCGGGGGCGCGAGCTGAGCAGTTCTTC. Amino acid sequence: CASSSGARAEQFF. The full variable domain, in which reference TRBV7-7 and TRBJ2-1 provide the parts outside the CDR3, is GAGVSQSPRYKVTKRGQDVTLRCDPISSHATLYWYQQALGQGPEFLTYFNYEAQPDKSGLPSDRFSAERPEGSISTLTIQRTEQRDSAMYRCASSSGARAEQFFGPGTRLTVL.

The chain uses TRBV20-1 and TRBJ2-7; 8 bases agree with TRBD1. This CDR3 has 12 residues. CDR1 is DFQATT, CDR2 SNEGSKA, per germline (reference sequence). V was clipped by 6 bases and J by 4 bases; unmatched bases: 5. The CDR3 protein is CSANDRGYEQYF. CDR3 DNA sequence: TGCAGTGCCAATGACAGGGGTTACGAGCAGTACTTC.